The rows below give T cell receptor beta chains drawn from one sample of a study of blood T cell repertoires in COVID-19. Libraries were prepared by immunoSEQ multiplex PCR; TCRdb keeps only in-frame clonotypes and omits some of them. Of some 250,000 clones detected, around 87% appear once; the ten largest clones hold roughly 5%. Sequenced: peripheral blood. These receptors were obtained from a woman between 55 and 75 years old with COVID-19, enrolled during active disease. Both conserved end residues are part of each CDR3. A D gene is named only where the DNA matches it firmly. Clone size appears in some rows only: once, few, many, or a class for an expanded clone.

TGTGCCAGCAGCCACAGGACTAGCGGGAACAACAATGAGCAGTTCTTC | CASSHRTSGNNNEQFF | TRBD2 | - | TRBJ2-1 | TRBV11-2
TGTGCCAGCAGCGCCAGGCCTCGGGGCTATGGCTACACCTTC | CASSARPRGYGYTF | - | - | TRBJ1-2 | TRBV7-2
TGTGCCAGTATGGAACCAGGAGGGGTCTATGGCTACACCTTC | CASMEPGGVYGYTF | - | once | TRBJ1-2 | TRBV19
TGTGCCAGCAGGCTGGGACAGGGGACCTACGAGCAGTACTTC | CASRLGQGTYEQYF | TRBD1 | - | TRBJ2-7 | TRBV5-4
TGTGCCAGCAGCCGAACCGGGACAGCAACCGGGGAGCTGTTTTTT | CASSRTGTATGELFF | TRBD1 | - | TRBJ2-2 | TRBV9
TGCGCCAGCAGCCGGGACATGAACACTGAAGCTTTCTTT | CASSRDMNTEAFF | - | once | TRBJ1-1 | TRBV5-1
TGCAGCGGCCTCTTCCCCACTAGCGGGAGAAATACGCAGTATTTT | CSGLFPTSGRNTQYF | TRBD2 | - | TRBJ2-3 | TRBV29-1
TGTGCCAGCAGAATGGGGGAGGGCCAGGTGATACCTGAAGCTTTCTTT | CASRMGEGQVIPEAFF | - | - | TRBJ1-1 | TRBV6-6
TGCAGCGTTGAAGGAGGGAGAGGAAAACTGTTTTTT | CSVEGGRGKLFF | - | few | TRBJ1-4 | TRBV29-1
TGCGCCAGCAGCTACCGACAGGTTAGAATTGATGAGCAGTTCTTC | CASSYRQVRIDEQFF | - | - | TRBJ2-1 | TRBV4-1
TGTGCAAGTCGCTTAGAGGGACAGGGAATGGAGACCCAGTACTTC | CASRLEGQGMETQYF | - | - | TRBJ2-5 | TRBV12-2
TGTGCCAGCAGCTTGTTCGGGAGACCCTACAATGAGCAGTTCTTC | CASSLFGRPYNEQFF | - | - | TRBJ2-1 | TRBV5-6
TGTGCCAGTAGCACATCTGGAAACACCATATATTTT | CASSTSGNTIYF | - | - | TRBJ1-3 | TRBV19
TGTGCCACCAGCAGAGATTATCTGGGAGCGGCGGAGTTCTTC | CATSRDYLGAAEFF | - | - | TRBJ2-1 | TRBV15
TGTGCCAGCAGCTTGGCTAGCGGGAGGTACTCTGGGGCCAACGTCCTGACTTTC | CASSLASGRYSGANVLTF | TRBD2 | - | TRBJ2-6 | TRBV7-2
TGTGCCAGTAGTCATCGGACAGTTTATGGCTACACCTTC | CASSHRTVYGYTF | - | - | TRBJ1-2 | TRBV19
TGTGCCAGCAGAGGAGGGGGCCGGGGAGTTACGCAGTATTTT | CASRGGGRGVTQYF | - | - | TRBJ2-3 | TRBV27
TGTGCCAGCAGCTTAGCTCCCTCAGGAGGACCCACCGGGGAGCTGTTTTTT | CASSLAPSGGPTGELFF | - | - | TRBJ2-2 | TRBV11-2
TGCGCCAGCAGCTTGTTGGGACAGAACTATGGCTACACCTTC | CASSLLGQNYGYTF | TRBD1 | - | TRBJ1-2 | TRBV5-1
TGTGCCAGTACCGCTAGCGGGAGATTTACAGATACGCAGTATTTT | CASTASGRFTDTQYF | TRBD2 | - | TRBJ2-3 | TRBV19
TGTGCCACCAGCGAACCTAGCGGGAGGGTCGGGGAGCTGTTTTTT | CATSEPSGRVGELFF | TRBD2 | - | TRBJ2-2 | TRBV15
TGTGCCAGCAGCCGTGGGCGTTACGGCAATCAGCCCCAGCATTTT | CASSRGRYGNQPQHF | - | few | TRBJ1-5 | TRBV13
TGTGCCAGCAGTTTGGACAGACGCACAGATACGCAGTATTTT | CASSLDRRTDTQYF | - | once | TRBJ2-3 | TRBV27
TGTGCCTGGAAACAGGGGGCTGGGGCTGAAGCTTTCTTT | CAWKQGAGAEAFF | TRBD1 | - | TRBJ1-1 | TRBV30
TGTGCCAGCAGCCATCAGAGCGGGGCTGCTTATGGCTACACCTTC | CASSHQSGAAYGYTF | - | - | TRBJ1-2 | TRBV3-1/TRBV3-2